This section outlines one T cell receptor beta chain sequence together with its context. Its cognate antigen has yet to be identified. No much larger clonotype is one base removed from it; base qualities were not supplied. Sequences MGHRA (CDR1) and YSYEKL (CDR2) are obtained from the germline V gene. From the cysteine through the phenylalanine, the CDR3 covers 16 amino acids. Only CDR3 DNA is held: 48 bases, read in frame from base 1. V and J lose 1 base and 1 base, and a span of 14 bases separates them. This entry is derived from a study of blood T cell dynamics during melanoma immunotherapy (dated by TCRdb to the early 2020s). General notes on the study: Patients had metastatic melanoma and received first-line pembrolizumab or nivolumab plus ipilimumab as standard of care in the United Kingdom. To identify early correlates of response, the study profiled peripheral T cell receptor repertoires in patients with metastatic melanoma before and after one cycle of checkpoint inhibitor therapy. The training cohort was made up of consecutive patients, while a further independent group of patients from the same centre was pooled to form an external validation set. General conclusions and limits of the study: The study was unable to establish whether the T cell clones driving the repertoire changes were melanoma-specific or instead reflected general immune activation. Among sorted CD8+ subsets, the highest similarity to cfDNA CDR3 sequences and the highest clonality were observed in TIE cells, which was suggestive of active turnover with convergence on dominant clones. The relatively small sample size was recognized as a factor that could limit how well the results generalize.

The sample's time point, from its label and the paper: pre-treatment baseline. Blood was sampled before treatment (T0) and at week 3 (W3), after the first cycle of checkpoint blockade. Except for two patients with rapid clinical progression, response was assessed 12 weeks after the first infusion by RECIST 1.1; disease control meant complete response, partial response or stable disease. Any patient who had received prior systemic cancer treatment, was on concomitant immunosuppressant therapy or had synchronous other active malignancies was excluded. In six patients, three with progression and three with disease control, sorted CD8+ memory and naive T cell subsets were sequenced at T0 and W3. Lymphoprep and SepMate tubes were used to isolate PBMC from blood, and red cell lysis was then performed. DNA from PBMC and sorted T cell subsets was extracted with QIAamp DNA Blood Mini kits. CD8+ T cell subsets were sorted live on a FACSAria III cytometer and then frozen prior to DNA extraction. For flow cytometry, fresh PBMC were kept at 4 degrees C in PBS with about 2% fetal bovine serum and analyzed within 25 hours.

For each sorted CD8+ T cell subset, the entire amount of extracted DNA went into the assay. The immunoSEQ TCRb Assay kit was used according to manufacturer instructions to amplify TCR beta CDR3 sequences from genomic DNA. The KAPA Library Quantification Kit for Illumina platforms was used to quantify the pooled libraries by qPCR. Pooled libraries were sequenced on an Illumina NextSeq 500, clustered at roughly 0.55-1.1 pM. Per the source publication's procedure: TCR data were analyzed with immunoSEQ ANALYZER and the R LymphoSeq package. A rearrangement efficiency score was calculated as productive divided by the sum of productive and non-productive CDR3 sequences. Clonality was assessed using the Gini coefficient and diversity using the Renyi index at alpha=1, with pairwise comparisons between timepoints within each patient. In LymphoSeq, clonal relatedness was computed with an edit distance of 3 and repertoire similarity was computed with the Bhattacharyya coefficient. To classify response, a linear discriminant analysis based on week-3 changes in clonality and diversity was built with the R MASS and caret packages. As stored in TCRdb, this immuneACCESS dataset retains in-frame rearrangements with V and J assigned. A fraction of the clones does not appear; measured against another copy, unresolved V genes explain less than half of the discrepancy, and the remainder lacks a known reason. That table gives V, J and clone size, and the DNA gave D and trimming. The sample table holds about 13,000 clones, of which about 90% were seen once. The ten largest clones capture less than 0.2% of the sample.

The sequence was obtained from a human donor with melanoma. The sample here was effector memory CD8+ T cells from blood, taken from a patient treated with checkpoint blockade. The chain employs TRBV4-1 and TRBJ2-7; the D gene is perhaps TRBD1, from 5 matching bases. The CDR3 protein is CASSQVTGFSSYEQYF. The DNA sequence is as follows: TGCGCCAGCAGCCAAGTAACAGGTTTTTCTTCCTACGAGCAGTACTTC.